One TCR beta chain is described in this entry. Its antigen is still unknown. This record comes from a study of cytomegalovirus exposure and HLA in healthy donors. Turning to the study itself: Early release data held 85 million or so unique TCRs from HLA-typed donors.

Trimming removed 5 bases at V and 0 bases at J, with 9 bases between. CDR1 and CDR2 (germline): SGDLS, YYNGEE. The CDR3 sequence is 14 residues long. In the PCR, 60 Vbeta and 13 Jbeta primers were used. Libraries were prepared by immunoSEQ multiplex PCR; TCRdb keeps only in-frame clonotypes and omits some of them. The data show around 150,000 clones, 80% seen once. Points from the study as a whole: The productive fraction for most TCR beta V segments was about 87% or about 30% in an earlier analysis.

This receptor was obtained from a young man in good health. Sequences were obtained from PBMCs. The genes are TRBV9 and TRBJ1-3; possible D gene TRBD1, 6 bases. CDR3 sequence (DNA): TGTGCCAGCAGGGGAGGGGGCTCTGGAAACACCATATATTTT. Its translation is CASRGGGSGNTIYF. The variable domain in full, with the rest retrieved from reference TRBV9 and TRBJ1-3, is DSGVTQTPKHLITATGQRVTLRCSPRSGDLSVYWYQQSLDQGLQFLIQYYNGEERAKGNILERFSAQQFPDLHSELNLSSLELGDSALYFCASRGGGSGNTIYFGEGSWLTVV.